The rows below give T cell receptor beta chains drawn from one sample of a study of blood T cell repertoires in COVID-19. Libraries were prepared by immunoSEQ multiplex PCR; TCRdb keeps only in-frame clonotypes and omits some of them. The sample contains over 100,000 clones, approximately 80% of which appear only once. Material: peripheral blood. The receptors stem from a woman of 80 years or more with active or convalescent COVID-19. CDR3s leave out the opening cysteine and the closing phenylalanine or tryptophan. Each record gives: clone size, V gene, CDR3 length, CDR3 protein. Size is stated for part of the rows, as once, few or many counts, or as a class when the clone is expanded.

abundance: NA; v_gene: TRBV27; len: 13; CDR3aa: ASSSLGDRVQGYT
abundance: NA; v_gene: TRBV3-1/TRBV3-2; len: 12; CDR3aa: ASSQDRGVQPQH
abundance: few; v_gene: TRBV7-9; len: 12; CDR3aa: ASSLVGQGGGYT
abundance: NA; v_gene: TRBV13; len: 12; CDR3aa: ASSFWGLNYEQY
abundance: few; v_gene: TRBV29-1; len: 10; CDR3aa: SVGDRGETQY
abundance: NA; v_gene: TRBV29-1; len: 10; CDR3aa: SVVPTGLEAF
abundance: once; v_gene: TRBV11-3; len: 15; CDR3aa: ASSPRGQEHSNQPQH
abundance: NA; v_gene: TRBV28; len: 13; CDR3aa: ASSSPYDRTQPQH
abundance: NA; v_gene: TRBV9; len: 13; CDR3aa: ASSVSSVAGETQY
abundance: NA; v_gene: TRBV6-4; len: 12; CDR3aa: ASRTGTGNTEAF
abundance: NA; v_gene: TRBV11-2; len: 15; CDR3aa: ASSPMFGAGGYYEQY
abundance: once; v_gene: TRBV6-5; len: 11; CDR3aa: ASYQGGGTEAF
abundance: NA; v_gene: TRBV20-1; len: 13; CDR3aa: SASMGTPAENIQY
abundance: NA; v_gene: TRBV6-5; len: 12; CDR3aa: ASSFSGDLVEQY
abundance: NA; v_gene: TRBV29-1; len: 10; CDR3aa: SAGQTNTEAF
abundance: NA; v_gene: TRBV7-2; len: 13; CDR3aa: ASSLAGTSYNEQF
abundance: NA; v_gene: TRBV6-6; len: 13; CDR3aa: ASSGLFQGTDTQY
abundance: NA; v_gene: TRBV4-3; len: 11; CDR3aa: ASSSQGGEKLF
abundance: NA; v_gene: TRBV6-5; len: 12; CDR3aa: ASCAGTGNEKLF
abundance: NA; v_gene: TRBV7-2; len: 13; CDR3aa: ASSLNRAGNSPLH
abundance: NA; v_gene: TRBV11-2; len: 12; CDR3aa: ASSLEYSGNTIY
abundance: NA; v_gene: TRBV19; len: 11; CDR3aa: ASNPLGDTEAF
abundance: NA; v_gene: TRBV18; len: 13; CDR3aa: ASSPGQGSGTEAF
abundance: NA; v_gene: TRBV27; len: 10; CDR3aa: ASSRQGFGQF
abundance: NA; v_gene: TRBV7-3; len: 15; CDR3aa: ASSPQWGRVGNEKLF
abundance: NA; v_gene: TRBV19; len: 11; CDR3aa: ASTLAGIYGYT
abundance: NA; v_gene: TRBV28; len: 13; CDR3aa: ASSLYSGGTYEQY
abundance: NA; v_gene: TRBV28; len: 13; CDR3aa: ASSGLAGRARGQY
abundance: NA; v_gene: TRBV7-2; len: 15; CDR3aa: ASSLGQGGRSNQPQH
abundance: NA; v_gene: TRBV27; len: 15; CDR3aa: ASRSLLQGATNEKLF
abundance: NA; v_gene: TRBV19; len: 16; CDR3aa: ASSQGTGGDAYNSPLH
abundance: NA; v_gene: TRBV2; len: 13; CDR3aa: ASSEGPAANYGYT
abundance: NA; v_gene: TRBV7-9; len: 11; CDR3aa: ASSLAPVDTQY
abundance: NA; v_gene: TRBV10-1; len: 13; CDR3aa: ASGGRGQPPYEQY
abundance: NA; v_gene: TRBV6-6; len: 12; CDR3aa: ASSYPDYSEGYT
abundance: NA; v_gene: TRBV29-1; len: 9; CDR3aa: SGGTDTEAF
abundance: NA; v_gene: TRBV5-1; len: 15; CDR3aa: ASSLGPRGTPTDTQY
abundance: NA; v_gene: TRBV30; len: 11; CDR3aa: AWGGDNNPVAF
abundance: NA; v_gene: TRBV29-1; len: 12; CDR3aa: SVEGGTGSTEAF
abundance: once; v_gene: TRBV5-1; len: 13; CDR3aa: ASSLDGQGAEGYT
abundance: NA; v_gene: TRBV19; len: 13; CDR3aa: ASSIRHSLNTEAF
abundance: NA; v_gene: TRBV2; len: 11; CDR3aa: ASSRQVNTEAF
abundance: NA; v_gene: TRBV5-4; len: 14; CDR3aa: ASRPQGNRAADTQY
abundance: NA; v_gene: TRBV10-1; len: 14; CDR3aa: ANILAGGLAKNIQY
abundance: once; v_gene: TRBV6-1; len: 10; CDR3aa: ASSEGYNEQY
abundance: NA; v_gene: TRBV3-1/TRBV3-2; len: 12; CDR3aa: ASSQGRAGYGYT
abundance: NA; v_gene: TRBV7-9; len: 11; CDR3aa: ASSPTGNYGYT
abundance: NA; v_gene: TRBV5-1; len: 13; CDR3aa: ASSLEDRAGNTIY
abundance: NA; v_gene: TRBV23-1; len: 9; CDR3aa: ASRRGQGYT
abundance: NA; v_gene: TRBV29-1; len: 12; CDR3aa: SVAEGVDNSPLH
abundance: once; v_gene: TRBV2; len: 12; CDR3aa: ASIGLADYYEQY